This note documents a single T cell receptor (beta chain) sequence. This receptor's antigen is unknown. No much larger clonotype is one base removed from it; base qualities were not supplied. Cut back by 3 bases and 6 bases, the V and J ends lie 9 bases apart. The CDR3 covers 12 residues, taking in both the cysteine and the phenylalanine. Only CDR3 DNA is held: 36 bases, read in frame from base 1. This specimen belongs to a study of control samples from healthy donors and cancer patients (dated by TCRdb to 2019 to 2021). Libraries were made using the immunoSEQ multiplex PCR assay. Entries here come from immuneACCESS through TCRdb and include only in-frame sequences with V and J called. Some clones fail to appear in such tables; in the studies checked, an unresolved V gene covers under half of the shortfall, and the cause of the remainder is unknown. The sample table shows about 180,000 clones, and around 90% are seen once. The ten largest clonotypes hold approximately 1.5% of the sample.

This TCR derives from a man aged 25 to 40 in good health. The material sequenced was blood. The chain is encoded by TRBV12-3 or TRBV12-4 joined to TRBJ2-7; the D gene cannot be resolved beyond TRBD1 or TRBD2, each matching 5 bases. The CDR3 protein is CASSFGGIEQYF. The sequenced DNA is TGTGCCAGCAGTTTTGGGGGAATCGAGCAGTACTTC.